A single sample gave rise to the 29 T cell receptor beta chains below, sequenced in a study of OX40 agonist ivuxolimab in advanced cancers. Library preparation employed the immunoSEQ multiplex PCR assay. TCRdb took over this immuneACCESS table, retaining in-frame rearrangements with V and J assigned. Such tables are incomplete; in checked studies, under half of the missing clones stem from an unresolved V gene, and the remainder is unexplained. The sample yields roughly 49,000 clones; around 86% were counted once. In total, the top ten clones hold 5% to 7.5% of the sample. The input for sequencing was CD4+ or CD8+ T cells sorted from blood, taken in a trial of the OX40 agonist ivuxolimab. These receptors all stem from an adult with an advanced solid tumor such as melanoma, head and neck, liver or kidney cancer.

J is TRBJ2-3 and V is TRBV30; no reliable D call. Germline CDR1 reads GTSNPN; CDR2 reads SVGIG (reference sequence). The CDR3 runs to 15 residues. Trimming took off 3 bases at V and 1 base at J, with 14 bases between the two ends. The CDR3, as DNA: TGTGCCTGGAGGTCATTACCCACACGCACAGATACGCAGTATTTT. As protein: CAWRSLPTRTDTQYF.

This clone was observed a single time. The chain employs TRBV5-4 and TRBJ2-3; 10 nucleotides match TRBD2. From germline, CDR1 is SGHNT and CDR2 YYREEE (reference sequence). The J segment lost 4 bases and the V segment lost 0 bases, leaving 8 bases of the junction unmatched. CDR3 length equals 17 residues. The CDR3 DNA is TGTGCCAGCAGCTTGGGGGCTAGCGGGAGTATAGCAGATACGCAGTATTTT. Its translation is CASSLGASGSIADTQYF.

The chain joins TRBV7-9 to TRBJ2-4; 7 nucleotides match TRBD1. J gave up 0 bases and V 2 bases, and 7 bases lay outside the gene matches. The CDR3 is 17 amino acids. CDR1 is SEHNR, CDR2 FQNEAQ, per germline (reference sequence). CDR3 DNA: TGTGCCAGCAGCTTAAACCTAGGGGGCATAGCCAAAAACATTCAGTACTTC. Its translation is CASSLNLGGIAKNIQYF. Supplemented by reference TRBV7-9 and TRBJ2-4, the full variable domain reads DTGVSQNPRHKITKRGQNVTFRCDPISEHNRLYWYRQTLGQGPEFLTYFQNEAQLEKSRLLSDRFSAERPKGSFSTLEIQRTEQGDSAMYLCASSLNLGGIAKNIQYFGAGTRLSVL.

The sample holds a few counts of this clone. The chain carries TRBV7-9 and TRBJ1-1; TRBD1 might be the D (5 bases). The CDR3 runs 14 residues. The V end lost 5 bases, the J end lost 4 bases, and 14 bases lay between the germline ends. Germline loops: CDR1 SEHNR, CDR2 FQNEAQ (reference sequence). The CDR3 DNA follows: TGTGCCAGCAGCACGACAGAAAGGGGCACTGAAGCTTTCTTT. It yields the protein CASSTTERGTEAFF.

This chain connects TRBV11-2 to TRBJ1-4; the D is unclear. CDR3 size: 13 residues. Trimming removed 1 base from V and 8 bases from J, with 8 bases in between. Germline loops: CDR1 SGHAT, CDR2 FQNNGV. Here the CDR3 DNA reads TGTGCCAGCAGCTTAGGGGTTGGAGAAAAACTGTTTTTT. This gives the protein CASSLGVGEKLFF.

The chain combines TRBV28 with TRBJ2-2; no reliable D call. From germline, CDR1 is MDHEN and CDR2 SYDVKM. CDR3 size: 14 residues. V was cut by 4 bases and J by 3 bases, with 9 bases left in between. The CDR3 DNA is TGTGCCAGCAGTTCGCCCTTATACACCGGGGAGCTGTTTTTT. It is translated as CASSSPLYTGELFF.

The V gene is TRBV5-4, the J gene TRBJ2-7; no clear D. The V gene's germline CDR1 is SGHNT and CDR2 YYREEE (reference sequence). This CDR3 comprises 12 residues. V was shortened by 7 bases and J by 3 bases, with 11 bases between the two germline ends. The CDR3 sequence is CASSGADYEQYF. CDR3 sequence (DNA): TGTGCCAGCTCCGGAGCAGACTACGAGCAGTACTTC.

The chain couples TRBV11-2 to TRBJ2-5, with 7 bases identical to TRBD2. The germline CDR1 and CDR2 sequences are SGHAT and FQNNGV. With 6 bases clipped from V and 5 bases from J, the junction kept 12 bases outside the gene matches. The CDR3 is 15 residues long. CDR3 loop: CASRSYSGAGETQYF. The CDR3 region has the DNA TGTGCCAGCAGGTCTTACAGCGGGGCGGGGGAGACCCAGTACTTC.

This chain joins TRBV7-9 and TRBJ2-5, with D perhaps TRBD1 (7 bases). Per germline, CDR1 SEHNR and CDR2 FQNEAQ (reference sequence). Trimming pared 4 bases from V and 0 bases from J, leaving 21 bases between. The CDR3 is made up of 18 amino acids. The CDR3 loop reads CASSSPREGGLHQETQYF. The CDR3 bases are TGTGCCAGCAGCTCCCCGCGGGAAGGGGGCCTTCACCAAGAGACCCAGTACTTC.

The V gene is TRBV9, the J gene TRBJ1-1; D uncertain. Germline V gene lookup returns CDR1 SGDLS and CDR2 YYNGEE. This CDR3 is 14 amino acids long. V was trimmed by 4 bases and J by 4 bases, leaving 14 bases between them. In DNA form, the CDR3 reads TGTGCCAGCAGCCCCGATGGGGTTTTCACTGAAGCTTTCTTT. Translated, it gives CASSPDGVFTEAFF.

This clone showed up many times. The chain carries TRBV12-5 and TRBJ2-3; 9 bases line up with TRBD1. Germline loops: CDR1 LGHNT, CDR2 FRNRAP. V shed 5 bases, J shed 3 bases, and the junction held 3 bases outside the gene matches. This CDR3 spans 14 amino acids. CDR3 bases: TGTGCTAGTGGTGCGGACAGGGGAACAGATACGCAGTATTTT. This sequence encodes CASGADRGTDTQYF.

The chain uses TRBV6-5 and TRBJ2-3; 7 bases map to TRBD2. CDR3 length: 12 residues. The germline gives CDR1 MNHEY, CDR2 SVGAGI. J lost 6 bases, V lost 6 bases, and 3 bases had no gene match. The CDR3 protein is CASSPGGDTQYF. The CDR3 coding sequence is TGTGCCAGCAGCCCCGGGGGGGATACGCAGTATTTT.

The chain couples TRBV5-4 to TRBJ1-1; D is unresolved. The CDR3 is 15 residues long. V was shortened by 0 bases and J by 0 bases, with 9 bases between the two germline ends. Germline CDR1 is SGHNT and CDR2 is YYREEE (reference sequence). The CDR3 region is CASSLETRMNTEAFF. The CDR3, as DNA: TGTGCCAGCAGCTTGGAGACAAGAATGAACACTGAAGCTTTCTTT.

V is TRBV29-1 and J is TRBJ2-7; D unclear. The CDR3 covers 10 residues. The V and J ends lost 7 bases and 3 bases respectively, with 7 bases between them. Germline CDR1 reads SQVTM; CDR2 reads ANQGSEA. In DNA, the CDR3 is TGCAGCGCCGGCAGCTACGAGCAGTACTTC. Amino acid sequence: CSAGSYEQYF.

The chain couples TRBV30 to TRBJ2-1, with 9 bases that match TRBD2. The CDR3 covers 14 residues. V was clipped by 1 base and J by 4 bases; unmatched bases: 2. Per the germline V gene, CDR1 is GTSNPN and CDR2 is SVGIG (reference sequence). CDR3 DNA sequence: TGTGCCTGGAGTGGCCTAGCGGGGTACAATGAGCAGTTCTTC. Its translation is CAWSGLAGYNEQFF.

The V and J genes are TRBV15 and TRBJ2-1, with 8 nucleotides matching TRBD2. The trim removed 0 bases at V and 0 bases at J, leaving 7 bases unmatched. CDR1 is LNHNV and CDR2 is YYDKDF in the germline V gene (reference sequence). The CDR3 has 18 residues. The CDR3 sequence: CATSREGPSGLSYNEQFF. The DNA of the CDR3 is TGTGCCACCAGCAGAGAAGGGCCTAGCGGGCTCTCCTACAATGAGCAGTTCTTC.

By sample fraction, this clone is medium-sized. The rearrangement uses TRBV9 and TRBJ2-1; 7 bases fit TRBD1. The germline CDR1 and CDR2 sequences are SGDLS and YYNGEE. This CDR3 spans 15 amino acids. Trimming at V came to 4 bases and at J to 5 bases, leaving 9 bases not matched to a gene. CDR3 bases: TGTGCCAGCAGCATAGGGGGCGGACAGCACAATGAGCAGTTCTTC. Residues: CASSIGGGQHNEQFF.

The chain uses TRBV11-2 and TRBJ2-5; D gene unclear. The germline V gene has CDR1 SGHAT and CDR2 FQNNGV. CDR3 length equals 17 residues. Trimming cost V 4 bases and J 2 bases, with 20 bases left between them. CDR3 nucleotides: TGTGCCAGCAGCTCGATTCCTAGGGATTACACACAAGAGACCCAGTACTTC. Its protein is CASSSIPRDYTQETQYF.

CDR3 in amino acids: CASSILAGNYNEQFF. In DNA, the CDR3 is TGTGCCAGTAGTATCCTAGCGGGGAATTACAATGAGCAGTTCTTC. The chain couples TRBV19 to TRBJ2-1; 9 bases are a match to TRBD2. Germline trimming cut 3 bases from V and 4 bases from J; bases unmatched to any gene: 4. The CDR3 covers 15 residues. The V gene's germline CDR1 is LNHDA and CDR2 SQIVND (reference sequence).

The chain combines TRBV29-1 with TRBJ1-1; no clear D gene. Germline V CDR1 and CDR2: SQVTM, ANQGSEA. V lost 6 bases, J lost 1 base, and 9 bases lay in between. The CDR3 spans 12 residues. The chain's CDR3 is CSVLGSNTEAFF. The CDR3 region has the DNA TGCAGCGTCCTTGGATCGAACACTGAAGCTTTCTTT.

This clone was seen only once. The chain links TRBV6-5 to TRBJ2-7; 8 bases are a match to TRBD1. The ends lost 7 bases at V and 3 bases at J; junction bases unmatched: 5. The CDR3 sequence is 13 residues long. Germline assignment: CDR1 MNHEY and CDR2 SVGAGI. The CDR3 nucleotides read TGTGCCAGCACAGGGGGCAATTACTACGAGCAGTACTTC. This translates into CASTGGNYYEQYF.

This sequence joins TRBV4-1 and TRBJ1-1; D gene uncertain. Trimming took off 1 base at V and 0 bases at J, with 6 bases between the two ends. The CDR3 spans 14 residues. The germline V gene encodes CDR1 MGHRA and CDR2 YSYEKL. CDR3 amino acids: CASSQGHLNTEAFF. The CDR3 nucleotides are TGCGCCAGCAGCCAAGGACACCTGAACACTGAAGCTTTCTTT.

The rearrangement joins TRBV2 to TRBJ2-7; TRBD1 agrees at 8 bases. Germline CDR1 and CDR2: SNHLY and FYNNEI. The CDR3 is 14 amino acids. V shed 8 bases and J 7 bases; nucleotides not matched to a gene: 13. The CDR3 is CASSAIGTGIEQYV. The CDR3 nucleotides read TGTGCCAGCTCTGCCATAGGGACAGGCATAGAGCAGTACGTC.

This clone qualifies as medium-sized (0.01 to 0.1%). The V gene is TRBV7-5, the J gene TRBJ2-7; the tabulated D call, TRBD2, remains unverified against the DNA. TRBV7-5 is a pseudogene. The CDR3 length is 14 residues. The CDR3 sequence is CVRSLSRETYEQYV. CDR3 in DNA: TGTGTCAGAAGCTTAAGCCGGGAGACCTACGAGCAGTACGTC.

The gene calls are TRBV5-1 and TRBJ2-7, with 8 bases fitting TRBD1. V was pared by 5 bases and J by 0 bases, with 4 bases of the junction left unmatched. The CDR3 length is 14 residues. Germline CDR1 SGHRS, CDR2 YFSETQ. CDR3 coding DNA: TGCGCCAGCAGTCAGGGGGCTAGCTCCTACGAGCAGTACGTC. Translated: CASSQGASSYEQYV.

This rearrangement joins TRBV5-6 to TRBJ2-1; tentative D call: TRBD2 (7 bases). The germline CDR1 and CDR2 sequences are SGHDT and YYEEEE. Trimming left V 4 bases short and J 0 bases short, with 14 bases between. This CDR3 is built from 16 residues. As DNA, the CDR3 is TGTGCCAGCAGCCCCGAGGGGGGGAGCTCCTACAATGAGCAGTTCTTC. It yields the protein CASSPEGGSSYNEQFF.

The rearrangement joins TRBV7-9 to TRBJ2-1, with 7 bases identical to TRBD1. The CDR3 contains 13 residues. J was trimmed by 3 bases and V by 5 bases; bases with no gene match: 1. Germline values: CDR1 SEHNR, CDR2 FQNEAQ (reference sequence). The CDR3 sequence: CASSDRDYNEQFF. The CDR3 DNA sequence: TGTGCCAGCAGCGACAGGGACTACAATGAGCAGTTCTTC.

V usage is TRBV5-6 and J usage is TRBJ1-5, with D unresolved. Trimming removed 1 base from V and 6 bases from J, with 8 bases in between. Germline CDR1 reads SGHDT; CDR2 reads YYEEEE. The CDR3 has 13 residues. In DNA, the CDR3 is TGTGCCAGCAGCTTGAGGAGGGCTCAGCCCCAGCATTTT. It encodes CASSLRRAQPQHF.

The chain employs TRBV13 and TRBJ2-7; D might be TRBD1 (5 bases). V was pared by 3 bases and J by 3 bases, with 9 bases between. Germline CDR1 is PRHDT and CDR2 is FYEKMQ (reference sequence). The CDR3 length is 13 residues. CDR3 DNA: TGTGCCAGCAGCTTTTCGGACAACTACGAGCAGTACTTC. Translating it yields CASSFSDNYEQYF.